This section outlines one T cell receptor beta chain sequence together with its context. Naive CD8 cells comprised CD45RO-negative, CCR7-positively selected cells, excluding terminally differentiated effector memory CD45RA+ cells. The sample belongs to a study of shared clonotypes between healthy human individuals. The DNA input per sorted-subset replicate PCR was roughly 210 ng, corresponding to some 30,000 T cell genomes. Generated by immunoSEQ multiplex PCR, the TCRdb table keeps only in-frame clones and is missing some. The sample yields about 2.2 million clones, about 93% seen once. Losses at the gene ends were 2 bases for V and 0 bases for J; bases not matched to a gene: 11. Per the germline V gene, CDR1 is SGDLS and CDR2 is YYNGEE. The CDR3 loop spans 18 amino acids.

The chain links TRBV9 to TRBJ2-3; 8 nucleotides line up with TRBD1. The sample was naive CD8+ T cells from PBMCs. This sequence was found in a man aged 18 to 30 in good health. Some clones in this sample may be carry-over from other donors' samples. CDR3: CASSVQGALPGSTDTQYF. The DNA for the CDR3 is TGTGCCAGCAGCGTCCAGGGGGCCTTACCCGGTAGCACAGATACGCAGTATTTT.